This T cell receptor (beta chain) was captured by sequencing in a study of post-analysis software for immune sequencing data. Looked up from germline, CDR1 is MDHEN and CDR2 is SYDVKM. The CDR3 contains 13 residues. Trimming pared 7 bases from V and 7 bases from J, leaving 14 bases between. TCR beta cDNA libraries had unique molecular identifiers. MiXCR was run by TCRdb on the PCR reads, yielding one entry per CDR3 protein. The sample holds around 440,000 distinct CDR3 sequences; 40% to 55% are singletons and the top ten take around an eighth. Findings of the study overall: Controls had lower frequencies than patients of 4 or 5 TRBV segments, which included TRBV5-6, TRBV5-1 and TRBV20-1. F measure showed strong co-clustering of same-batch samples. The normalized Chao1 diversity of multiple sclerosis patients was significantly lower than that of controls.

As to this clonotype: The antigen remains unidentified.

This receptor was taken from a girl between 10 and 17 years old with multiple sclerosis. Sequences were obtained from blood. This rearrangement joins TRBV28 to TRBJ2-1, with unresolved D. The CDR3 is CASKVGSVNEQFF. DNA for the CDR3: TGTGCCAGCAAAGTGGGCTCCGTAAATGAGCAGTTCTTC.